A selection of T cell receptor beta chains follows, all from one sample in a study of cytomegalovirus exposure and HLA in healthy donors. The protocol was immunoSEQ multiplex PCR, while the TCRdb copy is restricted to in-frame clones and leaves out a portion. The top ten clones hold approximately 1.5% of a sample with about 140,000 clones, approximately 84% of them seen once. Sequenced input: PBMCs. Receptors originate from a woman aged 30 to 39 in good health and CMV-seronegative. CDR3s include the opening cysteine and the closing phenylalanine or tryptophan. A D gene is named only where the DNA matches it firmly. Only part of the rows carry a size: once, few, many, or a class if the clone is expanded.

V gene	clone size	D gene	J gene	CDR3 DNA	CDR3 protein
TRBV6-1	-	-	TRBJ1-1	TGTGCCAGCAGTGAAAACAGGGCTAACACTGAAGCTTTCTTT	CASSENRANTEAFF
TRBV2	-	TRBD1	TRBJ1-2	TGTGCCAGCAGGGCATGGACAGGGGGCGCCCCGGTCTATGGCTACACCTTC	CASRAWTGGAPVYGYTF
TRBV2	-	-	TRBJ2-5	TGTGCCAGCAGGAGGGAGACCCAGTACTTC	CASRRETQYF
TRBV9	-	TRBD1	TRBJ1-1	TGTGCCAGCAGCCCAACAGGGGGCGCGACTGAAGCTTTCTTT	CASSPTGGATEAFF
TRBV5-1	-	-	TRBJ1-2	TGCGCCAGCAGCTTGGTATCAGGGCGCGGGGATGGCTACACCTTC	CASSLVSGRGDGYTF
TRBV6-1	-	-	TRBJ1-1	TGTGCCAGCAGTGCAAAAGGGGGCACTGAAGCTTTCTTT	CASSAKGGTEAFF
TRBV5-5	once	-	TRBJ2-5	TGTGCCAGCAGCCCACGGGGGACCCAAGAGACCCAGTACTTC	CASSPRGTQETQYF
TRBV5-1	-	-	TRBJ1-1	TGCGCCAGCAGCTTTGAGGGTATAGTGACTGAAGCTTTCTTT	CASSFEGIVTEAFF
TRBV28	-	TRBD1	TRBJ2-3	TGTGCCAGCTTGGGACAGGCACCCGCAAGATACGCAGTATTT	CASLGQAPARYAVF
TRBV23-1	-	TRBD1	TRBJ1-5	TGCGCCAGCAGTCAACACGGAGACAGGGAAAATCAGCCCCAGCATTTT	CASSQHGDRENQPQHF
TRBV28	-	TRBD1	TRBJ1-5	TGTGCCAGCAGTTTATATGGGACAGGGGGCAATCAGCCCCAGCATTTT	CASSLYGTGGNQPQHF
TRBV11-2	-	TRBD2	TRBJ2-1	TGTGCCAGCAGCTTCCTAGCGGGGGGGCTAACCAATGAGCAGTTCTTC	CASSFLAGGLTNEQFF
TRBV19	-	-	TRBJ1-1	TGTGCCAGTAGTATAGACAGGCACACTGAAGCTTTCTTT	CASSIDRHTEAFF
TRBV7-9	-	TRBD1	TRBJ2-1	TGTGCCAGCAGCCCAACTCTTCCCCGGGACAGGTGGTACAATGAGCAGTTCTTC	CASSPTLPRDRWYNEQFF
TRBV5-1	few	-	TRBJ2-7	TGCGCCAGCAGCCCCACAGGGAACTACGAGCAGTACTTC	CASSPTGNYEQYF
TRBV10-1	-	-	TRBJ1-5	TGCGCCAGCAGTGAGTTGGATGGAGTTACGTTAAGCAATCAGCCCCAGCATTTT	CASSELDGVTLSNQPQHF
TRBV5-1	once	-	TRBJ1-1	TGCGCCAGCAGCTTGTTGGGGGCCACTGAAGCTTTCTTT	CASSLLGATEAFF
TRBV4-1	-	TRBD2	TRBJ2-5	TGCGCCAGCAGCCAACAACTAGCGGGGGGGCAAGAGACCCAGTACTTC	CASSQQLAGGQETQYF
TRBV19	-	-	TRBJ1-6	TGTGCCAGTAGTATTTTGGACAGCTTCGTCTATAATTCACCCCTCCACTTT	CASSILDSFVYNSPLHF
TRBV2	once	-	TRBJ1-4	TGTGCCAGCAGAGCTCAGGGTTCGACTAATGAAAAACTGTTTTTT	CASRAQGSTNEKLFF
TRBV7-3	-	TRBD1	TRBJ2-1	TGTGCCAGCAGCCCACACGGGGTGGGACAGGGCGCAAATGAGCAGTTCTTC	CASSPHGVGQGANEQFF
TRBV6-5	-	TRBD1	TRBJ1-1	TGTGCCAGCAGTTGGGGACAGGGCGCGAACACTGAAGCTTTCTTT	CASSWGQGANTEAFF
TRBV11-2	-	TRBD2	TRBJ2-7	TGTGCCAGCAGCTTAGATTATGAGCGGGGGATTGAGGAGCAGTACTTC	CASSLDYERGIEEQYF
TRBV7-9	-	-	TRBJ1-1	TGTGCCAGCAGCTTAGCCAGAAACACTGAAGCTTTCTTT	CASSLARNTEAFF
TRBV5-1	-	-	TRBJ1-3	TGCGCCAGCAGCTTGGATGGGCAAGGAAACACCATATATTTT	CASSLDGQGNTIYF
TRBV6-5	-	TRBD2	TRBJ2-3	TGTGCCAGCAGTCGACTAGCGGGGGGTATAGATACGCAGTATTTT	CASSRLAGGIDTQYF
TRBV4-1	-	TRBD1	TRBJ1-6	TGCGCCAGCAGCCGAGTGACAGGGCATAATTCACCCCTCCACTTT	CASSRVTGHNSPLHF
TRBV7-3	-	TRBD2	TRBJ2-3	TGTGCCAGCAGCCTAGCGGGGAAAAGCACAGATACGCAGTATTTT	CASSLAGKSTDTQYF
TRBV19	-	TRBD2	TRBJ2-7	TGTGCCAGTAGTTGGAGACTAGCGGGGGGGCAAGAGCAGTACTTC	CASSWRLAGGQEQYF
TRBV30	-	-	TRBJ1-4	TGTGCCTCTACGACAGCGATTAATGAAAAACTGTTTTTT	CASTTAINEKLFF
TRBV28	-	-	TRBJ1-3	TGTGCCAGCAGCCCGGCGGCCGGACAATACTCTGGAAACACCATATATTTT	CASSPAAGQYSGNTIYF
TRBV30	-	TRBD1	TRBJ1-1	TGTGCCTGGAGTTTTACCCGGGACAGGGGAAGGACTGAAGCTTTCTTT	CAWSFTRDRGRTEAFF
TRBV7-6	-	TRBD1	TRBJ1-1	TGTGCCAGCAGCCCTCAGGGGGGAACTGAAGCTTTCTTT	CASSPQGGTEAFF
TRBV4-1	few	-	TRBJ1-2	TGCGCCAGCAGCCAAGATCAGGCCAAATCTAAGTATGGCTACACCTTC	CASSQDQAKSKYGYTF
TRBV28	-	-	TRBJ2-2	TGTGCCAGCAGCAAGACGGGGGACACCGGGGAGCTGTTTTTT	CASSKTGDTGELFF
TRBV29-1	-	TRBD2	TRBJ2-1	TGCAGCGTTGTCCGGGGGGGCGGTGAGCAGTTCTTC	CSVVRGGGEQFF
TRBV11-1	-	TRBD1	TRBJ2-1	TGTGCCAGCAGCTCCGACAGGGGCCGGGTCAATGAGCAGTTCTTC	CASSSDRGRVNEQFF
TRBV7-2	-	TRBD1	TRBJ1-2	TGTGCCAGCAGCTCGCAAGGGGGCGGAAACTATGGCTACACCTTC	CASSSQGGGNYGYTF
TRBV5-6	-	TRBD1	TRBJ1-5	TGTGCCAGCAGTCGAACCCTACAGGGGGCGCGTCCTATGGGCCAGCCCCAGCATTTT	CASSRTLQGARPMGQPQHF
TRBV2	-	-	TRBJ1-6	TGTGCCAGCGGGGGGGACACTTATAATTCACCCCTCCACTTT	CASGGDTYNSPLHF
TRBV7-9	once	-	TRBJ1-1	TGTGCCAGCAGCTTACAGGGGCAGAACACTGAAGCTTTCTTT	CASSLQGQNTEAFF
TRBV5-6	-	TRBD1	TRBJ1-2	TGTGCCAGCAGCGGGGGGGACAGGCCTAACTATGGCTACACCTTC	CASSGGDRPNYGYTF
TRBV2	-	-	TRBJ2-3	TGTGCCAGCAGCGGGGGGCTGAGCACAGATACGCAGTATTTT	CASSGGLSTDTQYF
TRBV2	-	-	TRBJ2-3	TGTGCCAGCACCCGGGACTCGGGCACAGATACGCAGTATTTT	CASTRDSGTDTQYF
TRBV4-2	-	-	TRBJ1-3	TGTGCCAGCAGCCAAGCATTACATATCTCTGGAAACACCATATATTTT	CASSQALHISGNTIYF
TRBV7-9	few	-	TRBJ1-6	TGTGCCAGCAGGAGACATGAAGCTTCACCCCTCCACTTT	CASRRHEASPLHF